Listed below are T cell receptor beta chains from one sample, sequenced in a study of radiotherapy plus CTLA-4 blockade in lung cancer. Measured with immunoSEQ multiplex PCR; TCRdb has only the in-frame clones, and not every one. The table lists approximately 81,000 clones, 78% of them singletons, with 4% in the top ten. The sequenced sample was peripheral blood, obtained from a patient treated with radiotherapy plus ipilimumab. These TCRs come from a human donor with non-small cell lung cancer who had a partial response to radiotherapy plus ipilimumab. Some clones in this sample may be carry-over from other donors' samples. Both conserved end residues are trimmed from each CDR3. D genes are given only for firm matches. Expanded clones are given a class, and other clones once, few, many or no size at all.

CDR3aa: ASSKTGPTNYGYT
v_gene: TRBV5-1
abundance: NA
d_gene: TRBD1
j_gene: TRBJ1-2

CDR3aa: ASNPLGASYEQY
v_gene: TRBV2
abundance: NA
d_gene: NA
j_gene: TRBJ2-7

CDR3aa: ASSRDRGETQY
v_gene: TRBV5-1
abundance: NA
d_gene: TRBD1
j_gene: TRBJ2-5

CDR3aa: ASSFGEVGAETQY
v_gene: TRBV5-1
abundance: NA
d_gene: NA
j_gene: TRBJ2-5

CDR3aa: ASSPQGFTGELF
v_gene: TRBV19
abundance: once
d_gene: NA
j_gene: TRBJ2-2

CDR3aa: ASGGGGKREKLF
v_gene: TRBV28
abundance: NA
d_gene: NA
j_gene: TRBJ1-4

CDR3aa: ASSATPGTGRAF
v_gene: TRBV9
abundance: NA
d_gene: TRBD1
j_gene: TRBJ1-1

CDR3aa: ASSFEGYGYT
v_gene: TRBV7-8
abundance: NA
d_gene: NA
j_gene: TRBJ1-2

CDR3aa: ASSKTATGYNQPQH
v_gene: TRBV21-1
abundance: NA
d_gene: NA
j_gene: TRBJ1-5

CDR3aa: ASSWDRGIEAF
v_gene: TRBV2
abundance: medium-sized
d_gene: TRBD1
j_gene: TRBJ1-1

CDR3aa: ASSQDRPGSNSPLH
v_gene: TRBV4-3
abundance: NA
d_gene: NA
j_gene: TRBJ1-6

CDR3aa: ASSQDHNRYEQY
v_gene: TRBV4-1
abundance: NA
d_gene: NA
j_gene: NA

CDR3aa: ASSLMGGNTEAF
v_gene: TRBV7-6
abundance: NA
d_gene: NA
j_gene: TRBJ1-1

CDR3aa: ASSMGGGTDTQY
v_gene: TRBV4-2
abundance: NA
d_gene: TRBD2
j_gene: TRBJ2-3

CDR3aa: ASSPSGGFQETQY
v_gene: TRBV28
abundance: NA
d_gene: TRBD2
j_gene: TRBJ2-5

CDR3aa: ASSYFTGDNEQF
v_gene: TRBV6-5
abundance: NA
d_gene: NA
j_gene: TRBJ2-1

CDR3aa: ASSHQFGGSYNEQF
v_gene: TRBV7-8
abundance: NA
d_gene: NA
j_gene: TRBJ2-1

CDR3aa: ASSPMGPQGITGELF
v_gene: TRBV18
abundance: NA
d_gene: TRBD1
j_gene: TRBJ2-2

CDR3aa: ASSREDRGNEQY
v_gene: TRBV5-4
abundance: NA
d_gene: TRBD1
j_gene: NA

CDR3aa: ASSGQVSTEAF
v_gene: TRBV6-5
abundance: NA
d_gene: TRBD1
j_gene: TRBJ1-1

CDR3aa: ASSNGQGNYQETQY
v_gene: TRBV19
abundance: NA
d_gene: TRBD1
j_gene: TRBJ2-5

CDR3aa: ASSPQGAVAYEQY
v_gene: TRBV28
abundance: NA
d_gene: TRBD1
j_gene: TRBJ2-7

CDR3aa: VRSLAPRGYT
v_gene: TRBV7-5
abundance: few
d_gene: NA
j_gene: TRBJ1-2

CDR3aa: ASTFGYEQY
v_gene: TRBV6-1
abundance: NA
d_gene: NA
j_gene: TRBJ2-7

CDR3aa: ASSWRTGNTYEQY
v_gene: TRBV13
abundance: NA
d_gene: TRBD1
j_gene: TRBJ2-7

CDR3aa: ARGTAELQPQH
v_gene: TRBV10-3
abundance: NA
d_gene: TRBD1
j_gene: TRBJ1-5

CDR3aa: ASSPVFSDEQF
v_gene: TRBV11-3
abundance: NA
d_gene: NA
j_gene: TRBJ2-1

CDR3aa: AWSGTGNQPQH
v_gene: TRBV30
abundance: NA
d_gene: NA
j_gene: TRBJ1-5

CDR3aa: ASSSVQAAVSYGYT
v_gene: TRBV7-2
abundance: NA
d_gene: NA
j_gene: TRBJ1-2

CDR3aa: ASSFGRGEETQY
v_gene: TRBV5-1
abundance: NA
d_gene: NA
j_gene: TRBJ2-5

CDR3aa: ASSIRDSPKTQY
v_gene: TRBV7-2
abundance: NA
d_gene: NA
j_gene: TRBJ2-5

CDR3aa: ASSIRQRNLDNEQF
v_gene: TRBV19
abundance: NA
d_gene: NA
j_gene: TRBJ2-1

CDR3aa: ASSVGPRGASFPSGNTIY
v_gene: TRBV9
abundance: NA
d_gene: NA
j_gene: TRBJ1-3

CDR3aa: AIKDSFNEKLF
v_gene: TRBV10-3
abundance: NA
d_gene: NA
j_gene: TRBJ1-4

CDR3aa: ASTPGIKYEQY
v_gene: TRBV6-1
abundance: NA
d_gene: NA
j_gene: TRBJ2-7

CDR3aa: ASSLTAGFGELF
v_gene: TRBV5-1
abundance: NA
d_gene: NA
j_gene: TRBJ2-2